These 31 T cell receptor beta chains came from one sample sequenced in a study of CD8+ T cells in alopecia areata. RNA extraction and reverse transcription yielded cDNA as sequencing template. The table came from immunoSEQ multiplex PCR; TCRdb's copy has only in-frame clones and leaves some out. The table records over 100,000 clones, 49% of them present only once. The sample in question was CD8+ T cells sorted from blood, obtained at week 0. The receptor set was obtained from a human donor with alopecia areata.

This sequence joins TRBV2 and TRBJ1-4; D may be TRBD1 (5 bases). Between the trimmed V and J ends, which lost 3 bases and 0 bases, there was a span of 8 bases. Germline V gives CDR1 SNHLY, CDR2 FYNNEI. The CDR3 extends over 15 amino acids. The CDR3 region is CASSEGQATNEKLFF. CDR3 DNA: TGTGCCAGCAGTGAGGGGCAGGCAACTAATGAAAAACTGTTTTTT.

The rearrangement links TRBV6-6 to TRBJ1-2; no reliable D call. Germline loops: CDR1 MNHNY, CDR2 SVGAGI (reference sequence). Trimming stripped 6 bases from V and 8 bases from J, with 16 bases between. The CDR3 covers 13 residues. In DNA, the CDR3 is TGTGCCAGCAGCTCCCCCCGGGAGTACGGCTACACCTTC. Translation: CASSSPREYGYTF.

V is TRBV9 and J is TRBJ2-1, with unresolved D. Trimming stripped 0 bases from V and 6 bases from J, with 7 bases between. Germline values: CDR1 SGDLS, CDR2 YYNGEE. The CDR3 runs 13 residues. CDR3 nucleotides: TGTGCCAGCAGCGTAGAATGGGCCAATGAGCAGTTCTTC. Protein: CASSVEWANEQFF.

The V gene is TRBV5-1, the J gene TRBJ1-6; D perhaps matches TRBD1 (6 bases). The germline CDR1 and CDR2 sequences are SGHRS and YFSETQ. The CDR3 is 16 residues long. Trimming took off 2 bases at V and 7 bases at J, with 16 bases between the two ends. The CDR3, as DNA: TGCGCCAGCAGCTTAAGAACGGGCAGGGGAAATTCACCCCTCCACTTT. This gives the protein CASSLRTGRGNSPLHF.

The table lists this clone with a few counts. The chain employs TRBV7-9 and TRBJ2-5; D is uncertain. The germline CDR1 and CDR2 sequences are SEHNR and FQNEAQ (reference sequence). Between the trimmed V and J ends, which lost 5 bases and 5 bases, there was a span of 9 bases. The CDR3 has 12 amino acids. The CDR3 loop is CASSRPRETQYF. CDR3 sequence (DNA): TGTGCCAGCAGCCGCCCCAGGGAGACCCAGTACTTC.

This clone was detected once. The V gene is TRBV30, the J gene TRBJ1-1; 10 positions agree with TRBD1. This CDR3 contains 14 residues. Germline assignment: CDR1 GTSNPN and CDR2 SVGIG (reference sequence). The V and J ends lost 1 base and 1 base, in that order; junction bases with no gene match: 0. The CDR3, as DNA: TGTGCCTGGAGTGGGACAGGGGGGAACACTGAAGCTTTCTTT. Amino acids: CAWSGTGGNTEAFF. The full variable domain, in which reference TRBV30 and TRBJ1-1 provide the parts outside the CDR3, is SQTIHQWPATLVQPVGSPLSLECTVEGTSNPNLYWYRQAAGRGLQLLFYSVGIGQISSEVPQNLSASRPQDRQFILSSKKLLLSDSGFYLCAWSGTGGNTEAFFGQGTRLTVV.

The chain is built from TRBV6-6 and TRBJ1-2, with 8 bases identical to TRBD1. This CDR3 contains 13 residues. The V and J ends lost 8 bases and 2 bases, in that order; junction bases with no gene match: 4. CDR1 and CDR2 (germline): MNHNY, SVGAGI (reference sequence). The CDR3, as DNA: TGTGCCAGCGAGAGGACAGGGAACTATGGCTACACCTTC. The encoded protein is CASERTGNYGYTF.

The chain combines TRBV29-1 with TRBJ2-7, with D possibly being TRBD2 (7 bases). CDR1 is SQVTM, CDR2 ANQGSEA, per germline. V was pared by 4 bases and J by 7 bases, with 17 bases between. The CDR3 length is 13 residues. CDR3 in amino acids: CSVVGGRSTEQYF. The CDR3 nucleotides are TGCAGCGTTGTCGGGGGGCGGAGTACGGAGCAGTACTTC.

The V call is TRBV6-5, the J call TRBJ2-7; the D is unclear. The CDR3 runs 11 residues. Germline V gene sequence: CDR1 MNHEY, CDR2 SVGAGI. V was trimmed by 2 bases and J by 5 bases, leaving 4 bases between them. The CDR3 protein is CASSYGDEQYF. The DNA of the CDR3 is TGTGCCAGCAGTTACGGGGACGAGCAGTACTTC.

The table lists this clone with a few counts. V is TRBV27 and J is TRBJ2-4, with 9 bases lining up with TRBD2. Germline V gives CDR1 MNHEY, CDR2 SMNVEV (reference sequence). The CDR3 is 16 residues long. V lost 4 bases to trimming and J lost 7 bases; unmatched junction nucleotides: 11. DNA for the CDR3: TGTGCCAGCAGTTCCAGGGGCGGGGGGGCCTGGAACATTCAGTACTTC. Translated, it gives CASSSRGGGAWNIQYF.

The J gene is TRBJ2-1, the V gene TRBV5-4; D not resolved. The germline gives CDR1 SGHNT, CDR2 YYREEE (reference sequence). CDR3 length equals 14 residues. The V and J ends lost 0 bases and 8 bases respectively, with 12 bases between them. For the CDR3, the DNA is TGTGCCAGCAGCTTGGGGGAAGTCCCGGATGAGCAGTTCTTC. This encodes CASSLGEVPDEQFF.

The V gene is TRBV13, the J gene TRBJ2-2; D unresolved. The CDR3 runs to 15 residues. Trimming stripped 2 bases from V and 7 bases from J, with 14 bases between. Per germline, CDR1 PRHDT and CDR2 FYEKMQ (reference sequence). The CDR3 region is CASSLIGPSHGELFF. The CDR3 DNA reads TGTGCCAGCAGCTTAATCGGACCGTCTCACGGGGAGCTGTTTTTT.

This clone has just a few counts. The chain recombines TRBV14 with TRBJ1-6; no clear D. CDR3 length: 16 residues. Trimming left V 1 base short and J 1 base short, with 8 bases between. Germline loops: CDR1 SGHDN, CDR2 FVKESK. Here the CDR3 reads CASSQVGGSYNSPLHF. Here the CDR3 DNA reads TGTGCCAGCAGCCAAGTCGGCGGGTCCTATAATTCACCCCTCCACTTT.

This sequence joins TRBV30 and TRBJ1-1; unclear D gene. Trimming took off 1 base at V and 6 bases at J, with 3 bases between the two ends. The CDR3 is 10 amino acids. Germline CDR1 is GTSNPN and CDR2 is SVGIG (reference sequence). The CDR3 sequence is CAWSAPEAFF. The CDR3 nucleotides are TGTGCCTGGAGTGCGCCTGAAGCTTTCTTT.

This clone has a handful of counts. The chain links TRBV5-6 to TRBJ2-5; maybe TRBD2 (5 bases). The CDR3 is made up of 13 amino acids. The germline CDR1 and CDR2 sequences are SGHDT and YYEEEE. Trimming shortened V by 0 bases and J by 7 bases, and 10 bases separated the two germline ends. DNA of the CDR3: TGTGCCAGCAGCTTGGAGGCTGAGGGGACCCAGTACTTC. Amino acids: CASSLEAEGTQYF.

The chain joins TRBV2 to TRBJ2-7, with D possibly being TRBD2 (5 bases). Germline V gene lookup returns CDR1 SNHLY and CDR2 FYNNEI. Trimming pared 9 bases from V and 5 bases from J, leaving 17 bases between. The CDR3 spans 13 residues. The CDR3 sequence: CAREAGLRNEQYF. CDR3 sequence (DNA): TGTGCCAGGGAGGCCGGCCTCAGAAACGAGCAGTACTTC.

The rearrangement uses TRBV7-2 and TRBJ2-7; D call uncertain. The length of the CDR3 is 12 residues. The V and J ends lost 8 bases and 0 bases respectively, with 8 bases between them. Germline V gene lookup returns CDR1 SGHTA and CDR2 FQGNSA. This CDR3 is CASGLGSYEQYF. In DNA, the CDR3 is TGTGCCAGCGGGCTTGGCTCCTACGAGCAGTACTTC.

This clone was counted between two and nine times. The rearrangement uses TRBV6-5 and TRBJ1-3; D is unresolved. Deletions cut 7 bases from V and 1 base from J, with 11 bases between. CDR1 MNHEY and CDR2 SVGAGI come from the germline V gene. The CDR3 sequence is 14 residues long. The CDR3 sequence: CASTPLDSGNTIYF. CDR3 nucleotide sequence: TGTGCCAGCACCCCGTTAGATTCTGGAAACACCATATATTTT.

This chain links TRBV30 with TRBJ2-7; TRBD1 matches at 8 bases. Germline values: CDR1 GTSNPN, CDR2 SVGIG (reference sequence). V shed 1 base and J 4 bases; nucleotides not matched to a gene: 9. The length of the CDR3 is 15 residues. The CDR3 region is CAWSDPWTGFYEQYF. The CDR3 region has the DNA TGTGCCTGGAGTGACCCTTGGACAGGGTTTTACGAGCAGTACTTC.

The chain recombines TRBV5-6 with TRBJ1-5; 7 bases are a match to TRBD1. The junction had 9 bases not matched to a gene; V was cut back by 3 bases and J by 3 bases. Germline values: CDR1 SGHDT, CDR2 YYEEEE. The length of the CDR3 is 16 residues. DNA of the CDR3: TGTGCCAGCAGCTCATTGGACAGGATGGACAATCAGCCCCAGCATTTT. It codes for CASSSLDRMDNQPQHF.

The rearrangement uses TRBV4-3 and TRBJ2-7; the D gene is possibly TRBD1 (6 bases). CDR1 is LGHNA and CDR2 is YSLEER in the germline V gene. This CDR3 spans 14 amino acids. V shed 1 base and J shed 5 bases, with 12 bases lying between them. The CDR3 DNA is TGCGCCAGCAGCCAAGTTGGCCAGGGGCACGAGCAGTACTTC. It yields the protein CASSQVGQGHEQYF.

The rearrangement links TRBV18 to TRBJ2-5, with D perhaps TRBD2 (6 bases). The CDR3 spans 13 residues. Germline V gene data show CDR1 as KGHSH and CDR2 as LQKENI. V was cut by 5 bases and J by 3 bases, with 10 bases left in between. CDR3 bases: TGTGCCAGCTCAACGTGGGGGGAAGAGACCCAGTACTTC. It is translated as CASSTWGEETQYF.

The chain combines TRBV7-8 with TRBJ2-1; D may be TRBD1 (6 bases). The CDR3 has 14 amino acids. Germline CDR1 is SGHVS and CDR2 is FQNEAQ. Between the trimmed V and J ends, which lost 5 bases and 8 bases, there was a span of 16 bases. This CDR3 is CASSPEDSGDEQFF. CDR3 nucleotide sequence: TGTGCCAGCAGCCCCGAGGACAGCGGCGATGAGCAGTTCTTC.

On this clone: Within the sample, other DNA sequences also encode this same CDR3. The CDR3 is CASSQSETQYF. In DNA form, the CDR3 reads TGTGCCAGCAGCCAATCGGAGACCCAGTACTTC. The V gene is TRBV14, the J gene TRBJ2-5; D is unresolved. CDR3 length: 11 residues. CDR1 SGHDN and CDR2 FVKESK come from the germline V gene. Deletions cut 2 bases from V and 5 bases from J, with 3 bases between.

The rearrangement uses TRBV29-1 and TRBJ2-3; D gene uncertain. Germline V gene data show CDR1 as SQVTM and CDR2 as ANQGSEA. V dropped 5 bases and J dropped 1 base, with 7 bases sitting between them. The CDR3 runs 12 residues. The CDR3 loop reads CSVLGGTDTQYF. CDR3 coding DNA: TGCAGCGTTCTCGGCGGCACAGATACGCAGTATTTT.

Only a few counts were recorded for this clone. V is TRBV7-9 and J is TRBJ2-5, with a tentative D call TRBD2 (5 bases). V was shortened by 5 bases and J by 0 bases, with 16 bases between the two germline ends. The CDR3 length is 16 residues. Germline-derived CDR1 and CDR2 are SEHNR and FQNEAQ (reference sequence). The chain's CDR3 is CASSLPLVRDQETQYF. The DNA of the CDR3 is TGTGCCAGCAGCCTGCCACTAGTTCGGGACCAAGAGACCCAGTACTTC.

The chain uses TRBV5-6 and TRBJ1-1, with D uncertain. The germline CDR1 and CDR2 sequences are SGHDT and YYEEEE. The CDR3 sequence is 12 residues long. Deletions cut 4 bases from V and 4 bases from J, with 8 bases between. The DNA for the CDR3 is TGTGCCAGCAGCCCGGGTCCCACTGAAGCTTTCTTT. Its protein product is CASSPGPTEAFF.

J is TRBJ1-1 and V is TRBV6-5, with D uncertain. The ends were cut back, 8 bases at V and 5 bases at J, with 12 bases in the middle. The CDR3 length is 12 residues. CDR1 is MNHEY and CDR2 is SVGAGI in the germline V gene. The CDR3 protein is CASGRRGTEAFF. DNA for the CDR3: TGTGCCAGCGGTCGGCGGGGAACTGAAGCTTTCTTT.

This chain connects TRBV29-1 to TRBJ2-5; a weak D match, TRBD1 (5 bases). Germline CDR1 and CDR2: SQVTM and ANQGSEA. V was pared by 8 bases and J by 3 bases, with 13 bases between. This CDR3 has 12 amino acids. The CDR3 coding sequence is TGCAGCTCCAGAAAAGGGGAAGAGACCCAGTACTTC. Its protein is CSSRKGEETQYF.

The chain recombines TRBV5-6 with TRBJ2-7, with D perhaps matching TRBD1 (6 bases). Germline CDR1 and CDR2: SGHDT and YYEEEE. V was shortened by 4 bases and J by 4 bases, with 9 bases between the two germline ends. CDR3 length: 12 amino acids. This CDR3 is CASSMDSYEQYF. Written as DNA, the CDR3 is TGTGCCAGCAGCATGGACAGTTACGAGCAGTACTTC.

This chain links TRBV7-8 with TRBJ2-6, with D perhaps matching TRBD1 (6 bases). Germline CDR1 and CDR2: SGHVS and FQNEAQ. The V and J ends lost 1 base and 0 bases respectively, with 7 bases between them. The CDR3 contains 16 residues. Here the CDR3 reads CASSLGGGSGANVLTF. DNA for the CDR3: TGTGCCAGCAGCTTAGGAGGGGGCTCTGGGGCCAACGTCCTGACTTTC.